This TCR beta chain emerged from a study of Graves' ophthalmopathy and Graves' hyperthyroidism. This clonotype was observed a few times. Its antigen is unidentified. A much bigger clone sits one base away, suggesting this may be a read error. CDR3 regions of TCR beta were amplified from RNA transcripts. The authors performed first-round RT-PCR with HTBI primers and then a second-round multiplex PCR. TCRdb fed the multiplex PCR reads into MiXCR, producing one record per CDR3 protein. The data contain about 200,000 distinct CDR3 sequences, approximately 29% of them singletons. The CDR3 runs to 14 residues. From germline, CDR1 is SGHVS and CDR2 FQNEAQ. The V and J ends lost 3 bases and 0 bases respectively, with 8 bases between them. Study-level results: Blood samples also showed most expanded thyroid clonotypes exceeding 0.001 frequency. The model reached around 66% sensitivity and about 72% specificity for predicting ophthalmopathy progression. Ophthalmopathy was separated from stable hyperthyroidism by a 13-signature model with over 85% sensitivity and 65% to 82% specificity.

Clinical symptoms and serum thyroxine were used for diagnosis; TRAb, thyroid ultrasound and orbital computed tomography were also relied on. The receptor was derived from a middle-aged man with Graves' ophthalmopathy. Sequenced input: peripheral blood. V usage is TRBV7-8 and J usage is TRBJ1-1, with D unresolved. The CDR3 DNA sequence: TGTGCCAGCAGCTTGGGGAATTTGAACACTGAAGCTTTCTTT. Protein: CASSLGNLNTEAFF.